One sample yielded the 3 T cell receptor beta chains listed below, sequenced in a study of PD-L1 blockade in urothelial cancer. The repertoire was sequenced with immunoSEQ multiplex PCR; TCRdb's copy has only in-frame clones and lacks some. Here the sample spans 85,000 to 100,000 clones, approximately 91% being singletons. This specimen consisted of PBMCs, obtained around atezolizumab (anti-PD-L1) treatment. All receptors come from a man aged 55 to 70 with urothelial cancer.

The chain employs TRBV7-9 and TRBJ1-2; a weak D match, TRBD1 (5 bases). The CDR3 has 12 amino acids. V was trimmed by 5 bases and J by 8 bases, leaving 12 bases between them. Germline CDR1 SEHNR, CDR2 FQNEAQ (reference sequence). DNA for the CDR3: TGTGCCAGCAGCGCTCAGGGTCACGGCTACACCTTC. Protein sequence: CASSAQGHGYTF.

In its sample, this clone was seen a few times. The chain combines TRBV30 with TRBJ1-1; perhaps TRBD1 as D (5 bases). Germline V CDR1 and CDR2: GTSNPN, SVGIG (reference sequence). The CDR3 is 12 residues long. V lost 3 bases to trimming and J lost 5 bases, with 10 bases between them. The CDR3 sequence: CAWSRGGTEAFF. DNA of the CDR3: TGTGCCTGGAGCCGGGGGGGGACTGAAGCTTTCTTT.

This chain links TRBV7-2 with TRBJ1-2, with D uncertain. CDR1 and CDR2 from the germline V gene are SGHTA and FQGNSA. With 1 base removed from V and 2 bases from J, the gap between germline ends came to 5 bases. The CDR3 extends over 13 amino acids. The CDR3 loop reads CASSLGQNYGYTF. Written as DNA, the CDR3 is TGTGCCAGCAGCTTAGGGCAAAACTATGGCTACACCTTC.